Sequencing of this T cell receptor (beta chain) was carried out in a study of cytomegalovirus exposure and HLA in healthy donors. PCR was performed using 60 Vbeta and 13 Jbeta primers. The method was immunoSEQ multiplex PCR; TCRdb's version includes in-frame clones alone and lacks a portion of them. In the table there are about 160,000 clones, 75% to 80% of which are singletons. A remark on this clone: Its antigen remains unknown.

Study findings and constraints: There were reportedly fewer N-insertions in an Asian-associated ancestry cluster than the roughly 700-donor mean, in a later analysis. For most TCR sequences rarity was the rule, although some public TCRs occurred in many donors. The authors enumerated roughly 180 TCR beta chains as linked to cytomegalovirus.

The CDR3 is 13 residues long. Germline V gene sequence: CDR1 SNHLY, CDR2 FYNNEI. V gave up 1 base and J gave up 7 bases, with 10 bases separating them. V is TRBV2 and J is TRBJ1-2; weak D call: TRBD1 (5 bases). This sequence was found in a woman in her forties or fifties in good health and CMV-seropositive. Sequenced input: PBMCs. CDR3 coding DNA: TGTGCCAGCAGTGAAGGGCAGGGTGGTGGCTACACCTTC. Encoded protein: CASSEGQGGGYTF.